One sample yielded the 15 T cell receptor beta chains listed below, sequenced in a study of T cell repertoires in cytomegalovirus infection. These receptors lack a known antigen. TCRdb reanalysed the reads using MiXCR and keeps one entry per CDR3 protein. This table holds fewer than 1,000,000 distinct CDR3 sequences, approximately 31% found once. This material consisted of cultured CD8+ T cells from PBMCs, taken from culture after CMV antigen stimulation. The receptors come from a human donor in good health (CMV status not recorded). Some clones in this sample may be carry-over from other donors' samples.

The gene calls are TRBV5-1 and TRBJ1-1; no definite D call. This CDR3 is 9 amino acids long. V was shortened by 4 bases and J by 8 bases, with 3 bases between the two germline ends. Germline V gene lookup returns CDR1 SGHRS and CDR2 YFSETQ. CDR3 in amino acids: CASSQEAFF. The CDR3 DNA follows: TGCGCCAGCAGCCAGGAAGCTTTCTTT.

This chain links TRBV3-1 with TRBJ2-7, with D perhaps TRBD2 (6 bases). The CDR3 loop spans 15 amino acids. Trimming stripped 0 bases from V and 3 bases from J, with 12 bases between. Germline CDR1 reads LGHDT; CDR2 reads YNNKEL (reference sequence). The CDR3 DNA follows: TGTGCCAGCAGCCAAGATCTGGAGGGCCGCTACGAGCAGTACTTC. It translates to CASSQDLEGRYEQYF.

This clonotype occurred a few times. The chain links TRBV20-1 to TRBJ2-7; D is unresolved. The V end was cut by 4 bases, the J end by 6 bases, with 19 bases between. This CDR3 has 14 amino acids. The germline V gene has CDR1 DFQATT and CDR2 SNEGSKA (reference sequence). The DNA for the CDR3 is TGCAGTGCTACAGAATACGGACCAGCCACCGAGCAGTACTTC. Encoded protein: CSATEYGPATEQYF.

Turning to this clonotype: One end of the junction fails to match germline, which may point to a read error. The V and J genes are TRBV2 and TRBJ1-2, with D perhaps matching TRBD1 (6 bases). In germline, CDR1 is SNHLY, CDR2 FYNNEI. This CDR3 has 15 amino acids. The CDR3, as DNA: TGTGCCAGCAGCGAAGACGGACAGCAGTACTATGGCTACACCTTC. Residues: CASSEDGQQYYGYTF.

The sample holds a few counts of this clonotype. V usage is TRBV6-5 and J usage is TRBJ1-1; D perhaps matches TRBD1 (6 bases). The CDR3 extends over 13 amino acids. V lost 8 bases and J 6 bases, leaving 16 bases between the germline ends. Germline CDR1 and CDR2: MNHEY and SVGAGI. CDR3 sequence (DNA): TGTGCCAGCGCCCTACAGGGTTTGGCTGAAGCTTTCTTT. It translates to CASALQGLAEAFF.

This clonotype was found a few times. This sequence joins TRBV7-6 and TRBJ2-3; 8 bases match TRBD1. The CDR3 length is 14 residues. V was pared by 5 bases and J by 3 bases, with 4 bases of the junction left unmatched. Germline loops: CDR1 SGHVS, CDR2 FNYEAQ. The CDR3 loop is CASSPTGDTDTQYF. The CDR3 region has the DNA TGTGCCAGCAGCCCGACAGGGGATACAGATACGCAGTATTTT.

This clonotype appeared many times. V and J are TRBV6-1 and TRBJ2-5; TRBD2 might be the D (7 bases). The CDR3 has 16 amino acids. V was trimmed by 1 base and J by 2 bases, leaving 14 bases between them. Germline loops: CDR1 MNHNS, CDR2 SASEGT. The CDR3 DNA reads TGTGCCAGCAGTGAAGTAGGGGGGGCAGGTCAAGAGACCCAGTACTTC. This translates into CASSEVGGAGQETQYF.

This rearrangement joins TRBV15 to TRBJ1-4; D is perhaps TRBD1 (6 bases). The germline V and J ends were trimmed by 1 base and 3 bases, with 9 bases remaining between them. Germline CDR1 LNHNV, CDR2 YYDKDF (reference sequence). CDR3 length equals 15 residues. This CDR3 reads CATSRGTGSNEKLFF. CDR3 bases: TGTGCCACCAGCAGAGGTACAGGGTCTAATGAAAAACTGTTTTTT.

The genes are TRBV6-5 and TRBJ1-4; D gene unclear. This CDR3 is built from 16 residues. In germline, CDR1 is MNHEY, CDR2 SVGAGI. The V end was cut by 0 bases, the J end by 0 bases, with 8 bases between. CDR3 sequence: CASSYSWAATNEKLFF. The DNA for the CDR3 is TGTGCCAGCAGTTACTCTTGGGCCGCAACTAATGAAAAACTGTTTTTT.

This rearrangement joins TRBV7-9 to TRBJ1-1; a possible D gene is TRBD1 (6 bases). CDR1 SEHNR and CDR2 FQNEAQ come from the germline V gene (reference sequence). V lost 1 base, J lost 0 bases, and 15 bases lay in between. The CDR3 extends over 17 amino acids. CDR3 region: CASSLGTVGWMNTEAFF. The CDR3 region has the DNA TGTGCCAGCAGCTTAGGGACAGTGGGTTGGATGAACACTGAAGCTTTCTTT.

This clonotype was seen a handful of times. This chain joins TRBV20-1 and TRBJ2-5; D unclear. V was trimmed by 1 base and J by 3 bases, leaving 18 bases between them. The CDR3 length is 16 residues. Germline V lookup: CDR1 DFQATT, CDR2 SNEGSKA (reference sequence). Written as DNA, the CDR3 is TGCAGTGCTAGAGCCCCGGGCAGCCTGGCGAAAGAGACCCAGTACTTC. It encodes CSARAPGSLAKETQYF.

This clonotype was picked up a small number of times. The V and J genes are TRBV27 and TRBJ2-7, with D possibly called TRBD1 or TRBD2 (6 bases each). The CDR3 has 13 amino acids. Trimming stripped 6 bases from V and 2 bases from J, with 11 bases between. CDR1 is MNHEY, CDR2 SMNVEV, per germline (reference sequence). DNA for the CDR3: TGTGCCAGCAGAAGGGGGGAAGCCTACGAGCAGTACTTC. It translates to CASRRGEAYEQYF.

The CDR3 DNA reads TGTGCCATCAGTGTAGCGGGGGGCCTTGTTTACGAGCAGTACGTC. Protein sequence: CAISVAGGLVYEQYV. V and J are TRBV10-3 and TRBJ2-7; 10 nucleotides match TRBD2. The ends lost 4 bases at V and 4 bases at J; junction bases unmatched: 7. The CDR3 runs 15 residues. Germline V CDR1 and CDR2: ENHRY, SYGVKD.

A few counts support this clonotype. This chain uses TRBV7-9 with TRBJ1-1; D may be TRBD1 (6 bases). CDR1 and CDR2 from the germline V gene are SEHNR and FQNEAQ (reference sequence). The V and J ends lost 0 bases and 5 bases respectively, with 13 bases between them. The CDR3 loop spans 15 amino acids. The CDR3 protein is CASSLARGAWTEAFF. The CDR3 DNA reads TGTGCCAGCAGCTTAGCCCGGGGGGCTTGGACTGAAGCTTTCTTT.

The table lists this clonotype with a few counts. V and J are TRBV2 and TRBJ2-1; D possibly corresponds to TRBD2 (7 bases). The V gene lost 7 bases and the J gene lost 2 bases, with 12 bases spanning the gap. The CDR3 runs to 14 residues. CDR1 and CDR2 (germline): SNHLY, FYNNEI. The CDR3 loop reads CASKGGGTYNEQFF. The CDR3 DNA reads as TGTGCCAGCAAGGGAGGGGGAACCTACAATGAGCAGTTCTTC.